This T cell receptor (beta chain) derives from a study of T cell changes during pregnancy in multiple sclerosis. Clones were read by immunoSEQ multiplex PCR, and TCRdb kept only the in-frame ones, dropping some. The sample lists approximately 40,000 clones, approximately 92% occurring once. Per germline, CDR1 SNHLY and CDR2 FYNNEI. The germline V and J ends were trimmed by 4 bases and 4 bases, with 8 bases remaining between them. This CDR3 has 13 amino acids. The sequencing here drew on CD4+ T cells from peripheral blood mononuclear cells, taken before pregnancy. The origin of this receptor is a female donor with multiple sclerosis, enrolled in a pregnancy study. The chain joins TRBV2 to TRBJ1-5; the D is unclear. CDR3 DNA sequence: TGTGCCAGCAGTGTAGAGGTTAATCAGCCCCAGCATTTT. It encodes CASSVEVNQPQHF. The variable domain in full, with the rest retrieved from reference TRBV2 and TRBJ1-5, is EPEVTQTPSHQVTQMGQEVILRCVPISNHLYFYWYRQILGQKVEFLVSFYNNEISEKSEIFDDQFSVERPDGSNFTLKIRSTKLEDSAMYFCASSVEVNQPQHFGDGTRLSIL.